This T cell receptor (beta chain) was identified during a study of OX40 agonist ivuxolimab in advanced cancers. The CDR3 is 15 residues long. V shed 4 bases and J 3 bases; nucleotides not matched to a gene: 6. The germline CDR1 and CDR2 sequences are SGHRS and YFSETQ. Method: immunoSEQ multiplex PCR; TCRdb's copy keeps in-frame clones and lacks some. The sample contains some 57,000 clones, approximately 90% of which appear only once. The sequence derives from an adult with an advanced solid tumor such as melanoma, head and neck, liver or kidney cancer. The sample consisted of CD4+ or CD8+ T cells sorted from blood, taken in a trial of the OX40 agonist ivuxolimab. This sequence joins TRBV5-1 and TRBJ2-3, with 9 bases fitting TRBD2. The CDR3 nucleotides read TGCGCCAGCAGCCATGGCGGGAGGGATACAGATACGCAGTATTTT. Protein sequence: CASSHGGRDTDTQYF.